This T cell receptor (beta chain) emerged from a study of T cell responses to AZD1222 COVID-19 vaccine. Trimming cost V 4 bases and J 0 bases, with 10 bases left between them. The CDR3 has 13 residues. Germline V CDR1 and CDR2: SQVTM, ANQGSEA. The data were produced by immunoSEQ multiplex PCR, yet TCRdb's version contains in-frame clones alone and is incomplete. The table lists around 260,000 clones, approximately 95% of them singletons. This chain uses TRBV29-1 with TRBJ2-7, with D possibly TRBD1 on 5 matching bases. The specimen comprised peripheral blood, sampled on day 0 of AZD1222 vaccination. The TCR comes from an adult in good health. The CDR3 coding sequence is TGCAGCGTTGTGACAGCTACCTCCTACGAGCAGTACTTC. It yields the protein CSVVTATSYEQYF.